A selection of T cell receptor beta chains follows, all from one sample in a study of spatial heterogeneity in lung cancer. MiXCR was run by TCRdb on the 5' RACE reads, yielding one entry per CDR3 protein. The repertoire holds about 78,000 distinct CDR3 sequences, with approximately 8.1% as singletons. The input for sequencing was PBMCs, taken at surgery. Receptors originate from a male donor with early-stage non-small cell lung cancer. Both conserved end residues are part of each CDR3. Fields, in order: V gene, J gene, D gene, clone size, CDR3 DNA, CDR3 protein. The D gene is left open where the match is weak. Clone size is shown for a subset of rows, as once, few, many or a class of expanded clone.

TRBV14	TRBJ1-1	NA	NA	TGTGCCAGCAGCCAAGATGTGTCCACTGAAGCTTTCTTT	CASSQDVSTEAFF
TRBV27	TRBJ2-3	NA	many	TGTGCCAGCAGTGAGACCGGAAGGGGTGCTGGCACAGATACGCAGTATTTT	CASSETGRGAGTDTQYF
TRBV9	TRBJ2-3	TRBD1	many	TGTGCCAGCAGCGCATACAGGGGAAGAATGGCAGATACGCAGTATTTT	CASSAYRGRMADTQYF
TRBV5-1	TRBJ2-7	NA	few	TGCGCCAGCGCCTTCGCCGCCACTGCCTACGAGCAGTACTTC	CASAFAATAYEQYF
TRBV2	TRBJ1-4	NA	many	TGTGCCAGCAGTGAAGCGCCGTGGGGGATGGGGGAAAAACTGTTTTTT	CASSEAPWGMGEKLFF
TRBV12-3/TRBV12-4	TRBJ2-1	TRBD2	few	TGTGCCAGCAGTTTACAGGGCGGGAGAGGGAATGAGCAGTTCTTC	CASSLQGGRGNEQFF
TRBV20-1	TRBJ2-1	NA	few	TGCAGTGCTTCAGGGCGGGGTGAGCAGTTCTTC	CSASGRGEQFF
TRBV7-9	TRBJ1-4	NA	many	TGTGCCAGCAGCCGCGGGCCCGGGCTTCCAAATGAAAAACTGTTTTTT	CASSRGPGLPNEKLFF
TRBV7-8	TRBJ2-1	TRBD2	few	TGTGCCAGCAGCCAACTAGCGGGAGAACAGTTCTTC	CASSQLAGEQFF
TRBV29-1	TRBJ2-1	TRBD2	many	TGCAGCGTGTCAGGGAGCGGGATTTCCTACAATGAGCAGTTCTTC	CSVSGSGISYNEQFF
TRBV28	TRBJ2-4	NA	many	TGTGCCAGCAGTCCGCTCGGACCTACCGAAGGGGACATTCAGTACTTC	CASSPLGPTEGDIQYF
TRBV11-2	TRBJ2-7	NA	many	TGTGCCAGCAGCTTAGTGTGGGAGTCCTACGAGCAGTACTTC	CASSLVWESYEQYF
TRBV6-5	TRBJ2-7	TRBD2	NA	TGTGCCAGCAGCGACCGACTAGCCAGCGAGCAGTACTTC	CASSDRLASEQYF
TRBV25-1	TRBJ1-1	NA	NA	TGTGCCAGCTCCCTCGGGAGGGCGGAGAAAGCTTTCTTT	CASSLGRAEKAFF
TRBV11-3	TRBJ2-1	NA	many	TGTGCCAGCAGCCTAGAGGGAAATGAGCAGTTCTTC	CASSLEGNEQFF
TRBV9	TRBJ2-3	NA	NA	TGTGCCAGCACTCGGAGAGGAGACACAGATACGCAGTATTTT	CASTRRGDTDTQYF
TRBV10-1	TRBJ2-1	TRBD2	many	TGCGCCACTGGTCCTAGCGGGGACTACAATGAGCAGTTCTTC	CATGPSGDYNEQFF
TRBV4-1	TRBJ2-1	TRBD2	many	TGCGCCAGCAGCCAATCGAGCGGGAGCTTCAATGAGCAGTTCTTC	CASSQSSGSFNEQFF
TRBV10-2	TRBJ2-1	NA	many	TGCGCCAGCAGTGGAAGGGGCCCTGCCTACAATGAGCAGTTCTTC	CASSGRGPAYNEQFF
TRBV5-1	TRBJ2-2	NA	many	TGCGCCAGCGATGCGGGGCCGAACACCGGGGAGCTGTTTTTT	CASDAGPNTGELFF
TRBV4-1	TRBJ2-1	TRBD2	NA	TGCGCCAGCAGTCAGCCGGGAGGTGAGCAGTTCTTC	CASSQPGGEQFF
TRBV7-2	TRBJ2-2	NA	few	TGTGCCAGCAGCCTTCGGGCTAGCAATTTCGACACCGGGGAGCTGTTTTTT	CASSLRASNFDTGELFF
TRBV10-3	TRBJ2-3	TRBD1	few	TGTGCCATCAGTGAGGTGGAGGACAGGGCATATTTT	CAISEVEDRAYF
TRBV6-6	TRBJ2-7	TRBD2	few	TGTGCCAGCAGTTACGCACGGACTAGCGAACTCTACGAGCAGTACTTC	CASSYARTSELYEQYF
TRBV7-8	TRBJ1-5	TRBD1	few	TGTGCCAGCAGCTTAGTAGAGGTGACAGGGGGCGTGCAGCCCCAGCATTTT	CASSLVEVTGGVQPQHF
TRBV10-3	TRBJ2-7	NA	few	TGTGCTATCGGACAGACCTCCTACGAGCAGTACTTC	CAIGQTSYEQYF
TRBV11-2	TRBJ2-5	TRBD1	NA	TGTGCCAGCAGCTTATCACCGGGACAGGGGCGCCTAGGGGCCCAGTACTTC	CASSLSPGQGRLGAQYF
TRBV5-1	TRBJ2-3	NA	many	TGCGCCAGCAGCTTCCAGGGCACAGATACGCAGTATTTT	CASSFQGTDTQYF
TRBV4-2	TRBJ2-3	NA	many	TGTGCCAGCAGCCAAGCGGCAGGGACTAGCACAGATACGCAGTATTTT	CASSQAAGTSTDTQYF
TRBV11-1	TRBJ2-7	TRBD2	NA	TGTGCCAGCAGCTTGGCTAGCGGGAGACCCGAGCAGTACTTC	CASSLASGRPEQYF
TRBV30	TRBJ1-5	NA	NA	TGTGCCTGGAGTCAGAGCAGATACGGCAATCAGCCCCAGCATTTT	CAWSQSRYGNQPQHF
TRBV7-8	TRBJ2-1	NA	few	TGTGCCAGCAGCTTAGCGGGAGCTCGTGAGCAGTTCTTC	CASSLAGAREQFF
TRBV9	TRBJ2-4	TRBD2	many	TGTGCCAGCAGCCGGGGGGATCTCGGCAAAAACATTCAGTACTTC	CASSRGDLGKNIQYF
TRBV6-5	TRBJ2-7	TRBD2	many	TGTGCCAGCAGTTTCGGACTAGCGGCTGAATACGAGCAGTACTTC	CASSFGLAAEYEQYF
TRBV2	TRBJ2-5	NA	many	TGTGCCAGCAGTGAAGGCAGGAACCAAGAGACCCAGTACTTC	CASSEGRNQETQYF
TRBV29-1	TRBJ1-2	NA	many	TGCAGCGTTGGAGAAAGTCTTGGCTACACCTTC	CSVGESLGYTF
TRBV5-1	TRBJ1-2	NA	few	TGCGCCAGCAGCTTGGCAGGGATAAATGGCTACACCTTC	CASSLAGINGYTF
TRBV6-5	TRBJ1-1	TRBD1	many	TGTGCCAGCAGGCCGACAGGGGGCTTGGGCACTGAAGCTTTCTTT	CASRPTGGLGTEAFF
TRBV11-2	TRBJ1-1	NA	many	TGTGCCAGCAGCTTATTTCGAGGGGCGAAGACTGAAGCTTTCTTT	CASSLFRGAKTEAFF
TRBV7-9	TRBJ2-1	TRBD1	few	TGTGCCAGCAGCTTAGACAGGGGGTACAATGAGCAGTTCTTC	CASSLDRGYNEQFF
TRBV7-9	TRBJ1-4	NA	many	TGTGCCAGCAGCTTAAGGGGACGAATGGAAAAACTGTTTTTT	CASSLRGRMEKLFF
TRBV4-1	TRBJ2-1	TRBD2	many	TGCGCCAGCAGCCCTCCCGGACTAGCGGGAATCAATGAGCAGTTCTTC	CASSPPGLAGINEQFF
TRBV20-1	TRBJ1-1	NA	few	TGCAGTGCTAGAGGGACACTCATTGGGGACACTGAAGCTTTCTTT	CSARGTLIGDTEAFF
TRBV6-5	TRBJ2-2	NA	many	TGTGCCAGCACGGCGAGCACCGGGGAGCTGTTTTTT	CASTASTGELFF